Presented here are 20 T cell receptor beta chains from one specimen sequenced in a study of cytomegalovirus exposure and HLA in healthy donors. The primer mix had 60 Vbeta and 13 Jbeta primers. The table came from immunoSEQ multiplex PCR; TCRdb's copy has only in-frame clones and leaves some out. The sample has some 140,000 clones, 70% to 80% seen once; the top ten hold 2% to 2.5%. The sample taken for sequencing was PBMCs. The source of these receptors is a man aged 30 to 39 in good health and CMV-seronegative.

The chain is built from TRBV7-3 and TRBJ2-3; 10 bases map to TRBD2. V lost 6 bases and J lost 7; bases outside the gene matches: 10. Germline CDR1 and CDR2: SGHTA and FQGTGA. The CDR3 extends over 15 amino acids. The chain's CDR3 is CASRRSSGGWHTQYF. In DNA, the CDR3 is TGTGCCAGCAGACGTTCTAGCGGGGGCTGGCATACGCAGTATTTT.

The CDR3 DNA sequence: TGTGCCAGCTCACCTAGCCTCCAAGAGACCCAGTACTTC. Translation gives CASSPSLQETQYF. The V gene is TRBV18, the J gene TRBJ2-5; D unclear. This CDR3 has 13 amino acids. The germline CDR1 and CDR2 sequences are KGHSH and LQKENI. The V and J ends lost 3 bases and 1 base respectively, with 6 bases between them.

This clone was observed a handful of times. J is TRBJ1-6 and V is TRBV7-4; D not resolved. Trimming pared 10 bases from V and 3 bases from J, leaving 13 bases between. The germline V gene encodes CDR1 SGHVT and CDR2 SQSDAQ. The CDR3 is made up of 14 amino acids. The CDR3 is CATQWRNYNSPLHF. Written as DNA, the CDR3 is TGTGCCACCCAGTGGAGGAACTATAATTCACCCCTCCACTTT. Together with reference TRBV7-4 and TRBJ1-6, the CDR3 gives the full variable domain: GAGVSQSPRYKVAKRGRDVALRCDSISGHVTLYWYRQTLGQGSEVLTYSQSDAQRDKSGRPSGRFSAERPERSVSTLKIQRTEQGDSAVYLCATQWRNYNSPLHFGNGTRLTVT.

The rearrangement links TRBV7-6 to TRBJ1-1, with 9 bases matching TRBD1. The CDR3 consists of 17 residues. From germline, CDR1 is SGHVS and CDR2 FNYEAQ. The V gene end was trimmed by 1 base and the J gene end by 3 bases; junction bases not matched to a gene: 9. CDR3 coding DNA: TGTGCCAGCAGCTTAGTCGGGACAGGGTGGAGAGACACTGAAGCTTTCTTT. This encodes CASSLVGTGWRDTEAFF.

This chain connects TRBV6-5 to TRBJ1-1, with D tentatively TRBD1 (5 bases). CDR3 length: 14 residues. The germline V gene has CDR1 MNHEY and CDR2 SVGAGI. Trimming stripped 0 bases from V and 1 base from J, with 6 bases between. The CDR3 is CASSYSGGNTEAFF. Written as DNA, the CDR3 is TGTGCCAGCAGTTACTCGGGGGGGAACACTGAAGCTTTCTTT.

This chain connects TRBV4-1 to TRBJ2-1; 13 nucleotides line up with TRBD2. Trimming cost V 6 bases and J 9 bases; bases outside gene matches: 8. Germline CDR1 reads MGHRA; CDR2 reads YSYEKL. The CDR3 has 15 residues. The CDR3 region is CASSSLAGGPGEQFF. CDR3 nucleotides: TGCGCCAGCAGTTCACTAGCGGGGGGGCCGGGTGAGCAGTTCTTC.

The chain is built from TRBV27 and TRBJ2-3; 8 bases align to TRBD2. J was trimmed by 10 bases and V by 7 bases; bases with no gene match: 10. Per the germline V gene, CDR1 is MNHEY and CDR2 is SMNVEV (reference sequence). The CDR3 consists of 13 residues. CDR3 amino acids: CASTPLGGGAQYF. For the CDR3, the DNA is TGTGCCAGCACCCCTCTCGGGGGGGGTGCGCAGTATTTT.

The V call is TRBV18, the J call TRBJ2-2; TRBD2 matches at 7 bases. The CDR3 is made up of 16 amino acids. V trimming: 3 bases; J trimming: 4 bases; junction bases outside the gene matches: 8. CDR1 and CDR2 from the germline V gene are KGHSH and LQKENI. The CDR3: CASSPETREGTGELFF. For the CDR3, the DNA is TGTGCCAGCTCACCGGAGACAAGGGAGGGCACCGGGGAGCTGTTTTTT.

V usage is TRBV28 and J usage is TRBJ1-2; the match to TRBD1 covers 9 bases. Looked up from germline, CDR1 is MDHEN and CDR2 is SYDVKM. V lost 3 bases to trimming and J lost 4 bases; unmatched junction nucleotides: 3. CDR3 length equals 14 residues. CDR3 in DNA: TGTGCCAGCAGTTTCTCGGACAGGGGCTATGGCTACACCTTC. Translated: CASSFSDRGYGYTF.

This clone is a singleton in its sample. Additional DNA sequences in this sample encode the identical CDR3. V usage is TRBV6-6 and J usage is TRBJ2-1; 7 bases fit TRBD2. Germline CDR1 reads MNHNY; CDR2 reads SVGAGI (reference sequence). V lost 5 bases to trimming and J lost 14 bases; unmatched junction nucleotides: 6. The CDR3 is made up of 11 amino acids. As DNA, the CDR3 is TGTGCCAGCAGTCCAGGACTAGTGGAGTTCTTC. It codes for CASSPGLVEFF.

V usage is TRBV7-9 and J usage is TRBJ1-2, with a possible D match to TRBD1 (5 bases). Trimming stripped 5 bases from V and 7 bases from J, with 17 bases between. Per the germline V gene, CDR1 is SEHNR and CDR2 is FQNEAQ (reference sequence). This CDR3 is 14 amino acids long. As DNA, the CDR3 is TGTGCCAGCAGCCCTGCTGGGGGGAGGGGTGGCTACACCTTC. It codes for CASSPAGGRGGYTF.

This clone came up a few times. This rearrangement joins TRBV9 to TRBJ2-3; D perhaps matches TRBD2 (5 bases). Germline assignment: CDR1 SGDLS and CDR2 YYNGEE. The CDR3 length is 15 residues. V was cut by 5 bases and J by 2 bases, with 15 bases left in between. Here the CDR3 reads CASRPLGRPTDTQYF. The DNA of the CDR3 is TGTGCCAGCAGGCCACTAGGGAGACCCACAGATACGCAGTATTTT.

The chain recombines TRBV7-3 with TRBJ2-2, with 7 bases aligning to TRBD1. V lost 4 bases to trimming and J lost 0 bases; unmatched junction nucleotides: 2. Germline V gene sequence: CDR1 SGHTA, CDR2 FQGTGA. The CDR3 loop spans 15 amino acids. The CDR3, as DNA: TGTGCCAGCAGCTCTGGGACAGCGAACACCGGGGAGCTGTTTTTT. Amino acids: CASSSGTANTGELFF.

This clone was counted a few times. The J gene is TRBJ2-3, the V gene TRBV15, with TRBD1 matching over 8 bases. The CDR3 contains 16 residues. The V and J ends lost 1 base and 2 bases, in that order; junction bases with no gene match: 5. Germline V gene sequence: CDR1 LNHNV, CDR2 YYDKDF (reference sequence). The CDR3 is CATSRAGQGTTDTQYF. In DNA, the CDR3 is TGTGCCACCAGCAGAGCTGGACAGGGTACCACAGATACGCAGTATTTT.

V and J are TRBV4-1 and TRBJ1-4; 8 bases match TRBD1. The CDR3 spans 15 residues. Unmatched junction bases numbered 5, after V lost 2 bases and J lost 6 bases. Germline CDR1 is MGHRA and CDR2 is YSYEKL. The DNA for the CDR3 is TGCGCCAGCAGCCAACTAACACAGGGGGATGAAAAACTGTTTTTT. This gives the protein CASSQLTQGDEKLFF.

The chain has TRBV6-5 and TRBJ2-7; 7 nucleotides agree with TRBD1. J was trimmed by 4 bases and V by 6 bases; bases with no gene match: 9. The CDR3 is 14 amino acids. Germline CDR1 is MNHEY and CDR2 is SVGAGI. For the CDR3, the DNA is TGTGCCAGCAGCAGCGACAGGGTAGGATACGAGCAGTACTTC. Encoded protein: CASSSDRVGYEQYF.

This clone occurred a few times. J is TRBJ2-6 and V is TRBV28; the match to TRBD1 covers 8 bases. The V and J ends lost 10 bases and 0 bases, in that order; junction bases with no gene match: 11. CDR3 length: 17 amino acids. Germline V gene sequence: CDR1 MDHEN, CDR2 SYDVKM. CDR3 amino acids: CAIPRDRISSGANVLTF. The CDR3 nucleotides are TGTGCCATCCCCCGGGACAGGATTAGCTCTGGGGCCAACGTCCTGACTTTC.

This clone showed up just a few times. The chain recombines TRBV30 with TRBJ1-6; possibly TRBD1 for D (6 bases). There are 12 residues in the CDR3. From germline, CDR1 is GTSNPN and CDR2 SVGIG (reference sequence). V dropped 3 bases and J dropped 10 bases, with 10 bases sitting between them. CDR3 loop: CAWRYRASPLHF. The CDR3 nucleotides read TGTGCCTGGAGGTACAGGGCGTCACCCCTCCACTTT.

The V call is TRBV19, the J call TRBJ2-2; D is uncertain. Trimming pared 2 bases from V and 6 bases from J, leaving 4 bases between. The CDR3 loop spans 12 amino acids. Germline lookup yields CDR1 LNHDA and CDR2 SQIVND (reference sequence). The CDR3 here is CASSILAGELFF. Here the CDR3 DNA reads TGTGCCAGTAGTATACTTGCCGGGGAGCTGTTTTTT.

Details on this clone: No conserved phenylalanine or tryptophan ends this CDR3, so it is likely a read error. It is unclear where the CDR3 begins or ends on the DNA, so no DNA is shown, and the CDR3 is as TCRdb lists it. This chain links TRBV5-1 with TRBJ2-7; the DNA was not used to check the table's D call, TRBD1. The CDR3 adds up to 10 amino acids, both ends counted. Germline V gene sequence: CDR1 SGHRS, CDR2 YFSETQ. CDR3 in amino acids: CASSFGRAVR.